Described below is a single T cell receptor (beta chain) sequence and its context. The ends were cut back, 3 bases at V and 0 bases at J, with 10 bases in the middle. The CDR3 sequence is 15 residues long. Looked up from germline, CDR1 is SGDLS and CDR2 is YYNGEE. The table came from immunoSEQ multiplex PCR; TCRdb's copy has only in-frame clones and leaves some out. The sample records roughly 120,000 clones, roughly 86% being singletons. The data were obtained in a study of blood T cell repertoires in COVID-19. The source of this sequence is a man between 40 and 49 years old with acute or convalescent COVID-19. The material sequenced was peripheral blood. The rearrangement uses TRBV9 and TRBJ1-5, with a weak D call TRBD1 (6 bases). The CDR3 DNA reads TGTGCCAGCAGCGCGGACAGCGCTAGCAATCAGCCCCAGCATTTT. This translates into CASSADSASNQPQHF.